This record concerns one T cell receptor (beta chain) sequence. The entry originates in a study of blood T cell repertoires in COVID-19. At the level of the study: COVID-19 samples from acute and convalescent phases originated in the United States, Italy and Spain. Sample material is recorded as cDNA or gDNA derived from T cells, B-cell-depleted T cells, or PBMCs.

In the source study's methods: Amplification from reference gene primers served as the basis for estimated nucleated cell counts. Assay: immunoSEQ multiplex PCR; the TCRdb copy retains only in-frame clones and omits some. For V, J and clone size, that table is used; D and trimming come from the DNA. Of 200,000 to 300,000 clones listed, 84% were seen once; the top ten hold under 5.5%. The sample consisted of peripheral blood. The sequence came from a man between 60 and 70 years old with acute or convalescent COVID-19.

The DNA of the CDR3 is TGTGCCAGCAGCCAAGATGGGCAGGGCGGATCACCCCTCCACTTT. Translated: CASSQDGQGGSPLHF. The chain joins TRBV4-2 to TRBJ1-6, with D possibly matching TRBD1 (5 bases). This CDR3 has 15 residues. Germline V gene lookup returns CDR1 LGHNA and CDR2 YNFKEQ. The V end lost 0 bases, the J end lost 10 bases, and 13 bases lay between the germline ends.